The 14 T cell receptor beta chains given below trace back to one sample, sequenced in a study of blood T cell repertoires in COVID-19. Sequencing used immunoSEQ multiplex PCR; TCRdb keeps in-frame clones, though not all of them. The profile shows over 55,000 clones, over 70% of them singletons. What was sequenced was peripheral blood. The receptors were gathered from a human donor in a cohort sampled during active COVID-19.

This rearrangement joins TRBV3-1 (or the pseudogene TRBV3-2) to TRBJ2-7, with 8 bases lining up with TRBD1. Germline CDR1 reads LGHDT; CDR2 reads YNNKEL (reference sequence). The CDR3 is made up of 15 amino acids. J was trimmed by 6 bases and V by 1 base; bases with no gene match: 8. CDR3 amino acids: CASSQGTGGTSEQYF. The CDR3 DNA is TGTGCCAGCAGCCAAGGAACAGGGGGGACGAGCGAGCAGTACTTC.

The J gene is TRBJ2-3, the V gene TRBV6-5, with 9 bases lining up with TRBD1. V was clipped by 5 bases and J by 11 bases; unmatched bases: 5. This CDR3 contains 12 residues. CDR1 is MNHEY, CDR2 SVGAGI, per germline. CDR3 DNA sequence: TGTGCCAGCAGTCCGGACAGGGGCGTGCAGTATTTT. It is translated as CASSPDRGVQYF.

This clone was recorded many times. The J gene is TRBJ1-2, the V gene TRBV4-1; tentative D call: TRBD1 (5 bases). The CDR3 contains 13 residues. Germline CDR1 MGHRA, CDR2 YSYEKL. V was shortened by 2 bases and J by 4 bases, with 8 bases between the two germline ends. The CDR3 nucleotides are TGCGCCAGCAGCCAATTGGGACTCTATGGCTACACCTTC. This encodes CASSQLGLYGYTF.

There are a few counts of this clone. The rearrangement joins TRBV29-1 to TRBJ1-1, with D perhaps TRBD1 (5 bases). Germline-derived CDR1 and CDR2 are SQVTM and ANQGSEA. The length of the CDR3 is 12 residues. The V end was cut by 4 bases, the J end by 1 base, with 7 bases between. CDR3 nucleotide sequence: TGCAGCGTTGGTCAGGGGAACACTGAAGCTTTCTTT. Amino acids: CSVGQGNTEAFF. The entire variable domain, with the rest obtained from reference TRBV29-1 and TRBJ1-1, is as follows: SAVISQKPSRDICQRGTSLTIQCQVDSQVTMMFWYRQQPGQSLTLIATANQGSEATYESGFVIDKFPISRPNLTFSTLTVSNMSPEDSSIYLCSVGQGNTEAFFGQGTRLTVV.

The chain joins TRBV18 to TRBJ1-3; D is uncertain. The CDR3 covers 16 residues. Looked up from germline, CDR1 is KGHSH and CDR2 is LQKENI. The V gene lost 3 bases and the J gene lost 0 bases, with 12 bases spanning the gap. The CDR3 coding sequence is TGTGCCAGCTCACCTGCCGTTGGGAGCTCTGGAAACACCATATATTTT. It translates to CASSPAVGSSGNTIYF.

This clone was picked up a small number of times. The gene calls are TRBV27 and TRBJ2-2; TRBD1 matches at 8 bases. V was pared by 4 bases and J by 7 bases, with 2 bases of the junction left unmatched. Germline V gene data show CDR1 as MNHEY and CDR2 as SMNVEV (reference sequence). The CDR3 has 13 amino acids. This CDR3 reads CASSWGTGGELFF. DNA for the CDR3: TGTGCCAGCAGTTGGGGGACAGGCGGGGAGCTGTTTTTT.

The chain joins TRBV29-1 to TRBJ2-7, with D maybe TRBD2 (6 bases). The CDR3 contains 14 residues. Trimming removed 5 bases from V and 1 base from J, with 15 bases in between. CDR1 and CDR2 from the germline V gene are SQVTM and ANQGSEA. Here the CDR3 reads CSVYLTGVSYEQYF. The CDR3 coding sequence is TGCAGCGTTTATTTGACGGGAGTATCCTACGAGCAGTACTTC.

The rearrangement uses TRBV6-5 and TRBJ2-7; the D gene is possibly TRBD2 (6 bases). CDR3 length: 14 residues. Germline V CDR1 and CDR2: MNHEY, SVGAGI. V lost 8 bases and J lost 0, with 14 bases in between. DNA of the CDR3: TGTGCCAGCTCAGAGGAGGGGCCCTCCTACGAGCAGTACTTC. It codes for CASSEEGPSYEQYF.

DNA for the CDR3: TGTGCCAGCTCCTTTCCGACAGGGTCGAATGAAAAACTGTTTTTT. This encodes CASSFPTGSNEKLFF. The chain recombines TRBV6-5 with TRBJ1-4, with TRBD1 matching over 7 bases. The germline gives CDR1 MNHEY, CDR2 SVGAGI. The CDR3 has 15 amino acids. Trimming removed 8 bases from V and 5 bases from J; junction bases left unmatched: 11.

The CDR3 sequence: CASSQDRGPPNYGYTF. The DNA of the CDR3 is TGCGCCAGCAGCCAAGATCGTGGGCCCCCGAACTATGGCTACACCTTC. The chain employs TRBV4-1 and TRBJ1-2; D remains ambiguous. This CDR3 comprises 16 residues. V was clipped by 0 bases and J by 2 bases, with 13 bases between them. Germline-derived CDR1 and CDR2 are MGHRA and YSYEKL.

V and J are TRBV7-3 and TRBJ2-1; TRBD2 is a possible D gene (6 bases). V was pared by 0 bases and J by 9 bases, with 6 bases between. CDR1 is SGHTA, CDR2 FQGTGA, per germline. The length of the CDR3 is 12 residues. Here the CDR3 DNA reads TGTGCCAGCAGCTTAACCGGGGGTGAGCAGTTCTTC. The encoded protein is CASSLTGGEQFF.

The rearrangement uses TRBV9 and TRBJ2-3; 7 bases map to TRBD2. Germline V gene sequence: CDR1 SGDLS, CDR2 YYNGEE. The junction had 2 bases not matched to a gene; V was cut back by 2 bases and J by 2 bases. The CDR3 loop spans 14 amino acids. The CDR3 loop is CASSVRDYTDTQYF. CDR3 DNA: TGTGCCAGCAGCGTTCGGGACTACACAGATACGCAGTATTTT.

The chain carries TRBV7-2 and TRBJ2-1; weak D call: TRBD2 (5 bases). V was pared by 2 bases and J by 0 bases, with 8 bases between. The V gene's germline CDR1 is SGHTA and CDR2 FQGNSA. The CDR3 spans 15 residues. The CDR3 sequence is CASSLSGSSYNEQFF. DNA for the CDR3: TGTGCCAGCAGCTTAAGCGGTAGCTCCTACAATGAGCAGTTCTTC.

The chain couples TRBV6-6 to TRBJ1-3; 12 bases match TRBD1. Trimming removed 5 bases from V and 0 bases from J; junction bases left unmatched: 11. Germline CDR1 and CDR2: MNHNY and SVGAGI (reference sequence). This CDR3 region has 19 residues. The chain's CDR3 is CASSPGQGATRSSGNTIYF. CDR3 nucleotides: TGTGCCAGCAGTCCGGGACAGGGGGCTACCCGGAGCTCTGGAAACACCATATATTTT.